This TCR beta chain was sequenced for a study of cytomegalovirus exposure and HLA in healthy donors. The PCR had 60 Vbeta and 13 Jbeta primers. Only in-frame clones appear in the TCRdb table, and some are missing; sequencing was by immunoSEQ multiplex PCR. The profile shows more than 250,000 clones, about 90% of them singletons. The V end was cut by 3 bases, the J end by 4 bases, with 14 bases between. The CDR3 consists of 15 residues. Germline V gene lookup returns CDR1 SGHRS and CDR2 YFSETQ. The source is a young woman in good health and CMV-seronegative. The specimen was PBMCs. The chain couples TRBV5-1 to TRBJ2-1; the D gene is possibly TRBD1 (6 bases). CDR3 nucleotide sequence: TGCGCCAGCAGCTCGTACCGGGACAATTACAATGAGCAGTTCTTC. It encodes CASSSYRDNYNEQFF.